The rows below give T cell receptor beta chains drawn from one sample of a study of blood T cell repertoires in COVID-19. Only in-frame clones appear in the TCRdb table, and some are missing; sequencing was by immunoSEQ multiplex PCR. The sample holds about 470,000 clones; around 87% are singletons and the top ten take 0.7%. What was sequenced was PBMCs or T cells enriched from blood (not recorded which). These receptors were collected from a woman under 30 who had recovered from COVID-19. Both conserved end residues are part of each CDR3. The order of the fields is D gene, clone size, V gene, J gene, CDR3 DNA, CDR3 protein. D genes are given only for firm matches. Not every row has a clone size; where given, it reads once, few, many or a size class.

TRBD1	.	TRBV2	TRBJ2-7	TGTGCCAGCAAACCCGGGACAGGGGAAGAGCAGTACTTC	CASKPGTGEEQYF
.	.	TRBV5-1	TRBJ2-1	TGCGCCAGCAGCTTGGGACTAGGGGCATTGGGTGAGCAGTTCTTC	CASSLGLGALGEQFF
.	.	TRBV19	TRBJ1-3	TGTGCCAGTAGTATAGTCCTCGGGGGAGCCGACGGGAACACCATATATTTT	CASSIVLGGADGNTIYF
.	.	TRBV6-5	TRBJ1-5	TGTGCCAGCAGTTCACGTGGAGGCAGCAATCAGCCCCAGCATTTT	CASSSRGGSNQPQHF
TRBD2	.	TRBV5-6	TRBJ2-5	TGTGCCAGCAACAGAGGGGGGCTAGCGGGATCGGAGACCCAGTACTTC	CASNRGGLAGSETQYF
TRBD2	.	TRBV2	TRBJ2-3	TGTGCCAGCAATTTTGGCGGGGGGAACACAGATACGCAGTATTTT	CASNFGGGNTDTQYF
.	.	TRBV30	TRBJ1-5	TGTGCCTGGAGTGTAGGGTCCGAGGGAAAGCCCCAGCATTTT	CAWSVGSEGKPQHF
TRBD2	once	TRBV7-6	TRBJ2-1	TGTGCCAGCAGCTTAGCGGGCAGCGGGGGTGGTGAGCAGTTCTTC	CASSLAGSGGGEQFF
TRBD1	.	TRBV27	TRBJ1-4	TGTGCCAGCAGCAACAGGGGGGCGGGTGAAAAACTGTTTTTT	CASSNRGAGEKLFF
TRBD2	.	TRBV19	TRBJ2-3	TGTGCCAGTATCGGCAGGCTAGCGGGGGACACAGATACGCAGTATTTT	CASIGRLAGDTDTQYF
.	.	TRBV5-6	TRBJ1-3	TGTGCCAGCAGCCCACTCACGACAGGCGCTGGAAACACCATATATTTT	CASSPLTTGAGNTIYF
TRBD1	.	TRBV4-1	TRBJ2-7	TGCGCCAGCAGCCAGCCGATCGGGACAGGGAAGACCCACGAGCAGTACTTC	CASSQPIGTGKTHEQYF
TRBD1	.	TRBV27	TRBJ1-1	TGTGCCAGCCGGGACAGGGGGAATGTCCCTGAAGCTTTCTTT	CASRDRGNVPEAFF
.	.	TRBV2	TRBJ1-1	TGTGCCAGCAGTGAGGTGGGGGCGGATGAAGCTTTCTTT	CASSEVGADEAFF
TRBD2	.	TRBV24-1	TRBJ2-1	TGTGCCACCAGTGATTTTGGCCAAGCGGGGGGGATGAATGAGCAGTTCTTC	CATSDFGQAGGMNEQFF
TRBD1	.	TRBV5-5	TRBJ1-2	TGTGCCAGCAGCTTGGCCCCGGACAGGGCCTCCTATGGCTACACCTTC	CASSLAPDRASYGYTF
.	.	TRBV5-5	TRBJ1-4	TGTGCCAGCAGCTTAATCGGTGGTGAAAAACTGTTTTTT	CASSLIGGEKLFF